The 25 T cell receptor beta chains reported below all come from one sample, sequenced in a study of blood T cell repertoires in COVID-19. TCRdb's table, derived via immunoSEQ multiplex PCR, lists solely in-frame clones and lacks some. This table has 100,000 to 150,000 clones, around 79% appearing once. The material sequenced was peripheral blood. The receptor set was obtained from a man aged 70 or older with acute or convalescent COVID-19.

The chain has TRBV4-3 and TRBJ1-6; possible D gene TRBD1, 5 bases. The CDR3 covers 19 residues. V lost 3 bases to trimming and J lost 6 bases, with 24 bases between them. In germline, CDR1 is LGHNA, CDR2 YSLEER. The CDR3 is CASSQRAHGGRGSNSPLHF. CDR3 DNA sequence: TGCGCCAGCAGCCAGCGCGCTCATGGGGGGAGGGGTAGTAATTCACCCCTCCACTTT.

V usage is TRBV7-2 and J usage is TRBJ2-1; TRBD2 matches 12 bases. This CDR3 has 15 amino acids. The germline gives CDR1 SGHTA, CDR2 FQGNSA. With V trimmed by 6 bases and J by 6 bases, 6 bases remained unmatched. As DNA, the CDR3 is TGTGCCAGCAGTCTAGCGGGGGGGCTAGGCAATGAGCAGTTCTTC. It encodes CASSLAGGLGNEQFF. Combining the CDR3 with reference TRBV7-2 and TRBJ2-1 gives the whole variable domain GAGVSQSPSNKVTEKGKDVELRCDPISGHTALYWYRQSLGQGLEFLIYFQGNSAPDKSGLPSDRFSAERTGGSVSTLTIQRTQQEDSAVYLCASSLAGGLGNEQFFGPGTRLTVL.

The chain has TRBV11-3 and TRBJ1-1, with 10 bases identical to TRBD1. There are 15 residues in the CDR3. J lost 1 base, V lost 5 bases, and 4 bases had no gene match. Per the germline V gene, CDR1 is SGHNT and CDR2 is YENEEA. CDR3 coding DNA: TGTGCCAGCAGCGTCGGGACAGGGGAGAACACTGAAGCTTTCTTT. This gives the protein CASSVGTGENTEAFF.

This clone has more than one count but fewer than ten. The V call is TRBV4-3, the J call TRBJ2-7, with D perhaps TRBD2 (5 bases). This CDR3 spans 12 amino acids. Between the trimmed V and J ends, which lost 8 bases and 6 bases, there was a span of 14 bases. The germline CDR1 and CDR2 sequences are LGHNA and YSLEER. The DNA of the CDR3 is TGCGCCAGCGGACGGGGTACGGGCGAGCAGTACTTC. Its protein product is CASGRGTGEQYF.

This chain uses TRBV9 with TRBJ2-2, with 13 bases lining up with TRBD2. Germline V gene sequence: CDR1 SGDLS, CDR2 YYNGEE. With 4 bases clipped from V and 6 bases from J, the junction kept 3 bases outside the gene matches. This CDR3 spans 15 amino acids. DNA for the CDR3: TGTGCCAGCAGCTTCGGACTAGCGGGGGCCGGGGAGCTGTTTTTT. Its translation: CASSFGLAGAGELFF.

The chain uses TRBV6-1 and TRBJ1-2, with D possibly being TRBD1 (5 bases). Per the germline V gene, CDR1 is MNHNS and CDR2 is SASEGT. Deletions cut 3 bases from V and 4 bases from J, with 9 bases between. The CDR3 loop spans 13 amino acids. The CDR3 DNA is TGTGCCAGCAGTGAGCAGGGTATCTATGGCTACACCTTC. Translation: CASSEQGIYGYTF.

The rearrangement links TRBV7-2 to TRBJ2-7, with 10 positions matching TRBD2. The CDR3 extends over 17 amino acids. The V gene's germline CDR1 is SGHTA and CDR2 FQGNSA. With V trimmed by 5 bases and J by 2 bases, 12 bases remained unmatched. CDR3 DNA sequence: TGTGCCAGCAGCCCCGGCCGGCTAGCGGGGGCCCCCTACGAGCAGTACTTC. Its protein product is CASSPGRLAGAPYEQYF.

In this sample, this clone turned up a few times. This chain joins TRBV18 and TRBJ2-5, with 10 bases matching TRBD1. This CDR3 contains 14 residues. Germline trimming cut 3 bases from V and 6 bases from J; bases unmatched to any gene: 4. CDR1 is KGHSH and CDR2 is LQKENI in the germline V gene. The CDR3: CASSPGQGWKTQYF. Here the CDR3 DNA reads TGTGCCAGCTCACCGGGACAGGGGTGGAAGACCCAGTACTTC.

The V call is TRBV14, the J call TRBJ2-3; D is unresolved. The CDR3 is 14 amino acids. Trimming removed 0 bases at V and 2 bases at J, with 6 bases between. Looked up from germline, CDR1 is SGHDN and CDR2 is FVKESK. The CDR3 sequence: CASSQDTVTDTQYF. CDR3 bases: TGTGCCAGCAGCCAAGATACGGTCACAGATACGCAGTATTTT.

This chain connects TRBV28 to TRBJ1-1; TRBD1 might be the D (6 bases). The CDR3 totals 12 residues. Germline CDR1 and CDR2: MDHEN and SYDVKM. The V and J ends lost 5 bases and 10 bases respectively, with 14 bases between them. CDR3 protein: CASSGGARGAFF. CDR3 bases: TGTGCCAGCAGTGGGGGGGCTCGAGGAGCTTTCTTT.

In DNA form, the CDR3 reads TGCGCCAGCAGCTTGAGGGGGATACCTAACTATGGCTACACCTTC. It codes for CASSLRGIPNYGYTF. This chain links TRBV5-1 with TRBJ1-2, with D possibly matching TRBD1 (6 bases). The V end was cut by 1 base, the J end by 0 bases, with 10 bases between. The germline V gene has CDR1 SGHRS and CDR2 YFSETQ. The CDR3 has 15 residues.

The chain employs TRBV19 and TRBJ1-4, with 7 positions matching TRBD1. Trimming at V came to 10 bases and at J to 3 bases, leaving 11 bases not matched to a gene. Germline CDR1 and CDR2: LNHDA and SQIVND (reference sequence). The CDR3 sequence is 15 residues long. CDR3 sequence reads: CATRTGTASNEKLFF. The CDR3 DNA sequence: TGTGCCACCCGGACAGGAACCGCTTCTAATGAAAAACTGTTTTTT.

The chain carries TRBV15 and TRBJ2-7, with 7 bases fitting TRBD1. The V gene end was trimmed by 3 bases and the J gene end by 0 bases; junction bases not matched to a gene: 5. This CDR3 contains 15 residues. CDR1 is LNHNV and CDR2 is YYDKDF in the germline V gene (reference sequence). The CDR3 reads CATSSLQGISYEQYF. The DNA of the CDR3 is TGTGCCACCAGCAGTTTACAGGGGATCTCCTACGAGCAGTACTTC. Drawing the rest from reference TRBV15 and TRBJ2-7, the complete variable domain is DAMVIQNPRYQVTQFGKPVTLSCSQTLNHNVMYWYQQKSSQAPKLLFHYYDKDFNNEADTPDNFQSRRPNTSFCFLDIRSPGLGDTAMYLCATSSLQGISYEQYFGPGTRLTVT.

This sequence joins TRBV29-1 and TRBJ1-6; D gene uncertain. CDR1 SQVTM and CDR2 ANQGSEA come from the germline V gene. CDR3 length: 13 residues. V was shortened by 0 bases and J by 7 bases, with 7 bases between the two germline ends. This CDR3 is CSVEEPRNSPLHF. DNA for the CDR3: TGCAGCGTTGAAGAGCCTAGAAATTCACCCCTCCACTTT.

This chain connects TRBV3-1 (or the pseudogene TRBV3-2) to TRBJ1-5; tentatively, D is TRBD1 (5 bases). V lost 2 bases and J 5 bases, leaving 16 bases between the germline ends. There are 16 residues in the CDR3. Germline loops: CDR1 LGHDT, CDR2 YNNKEL (reference sequence). CDR3 sequence reads: CASSQSGGGEDQPQHF. In DNA, the CDR3 is TGTGCCAGCAGCCAATCGGGGGGGGGTGAGGATCAGCCCCAGCATTTT.

The CDR3 nucleotides are TGTGCCAGTAGTTCCCAGGGAAACGGTGAAAAACTGTTTTTT. Protein sequence: CASSSQGNGEKLFF. This chain uses TRBV19 with TRBJ1-4; a weak D match, TRBD1 (5 bases). This CDR3 is 14 amino acids long. The V end was cut by 5 bases, the J end by 7 bases, with 14 bases between. CDR1 LNHDA and CDR2 SQIVND come from the germline V gene (reference sequence).

The J gene is TRBJ2-2, the V gene TRBV4-2; TRBD2 is a possible D gene (5 bases). Trimming stripped 0 bases from V and 3 bases from J, with 11 bases between. Germline lookup yields CDR1 LGHNA and CDR2 YNFKEQ. The CDR3 is made up of 16 amino acids. The CDR3 DNA reads as TGTGCCAGCAGCCAAGATCGGTCGGAGGACACCGGGGAGCTGTTTTTT. Translated, it gives CASSQDRSEDTGELFF.

V usage is TRBV11-2 and J usage is TRBJ1-4, with a weak D call TRBD1 (6 bases). Trimming pared 4 bases from V and 8 bases from J, leaving 11 bases between. The CDR3 is 13 amino acids. Germline-derived CDR1 and CDR2 are SGHAT and FQNNGV. The CDR3 protein is CASSSGTHEKLFF. The CDR3 nucleotides read TGTGCCAGCAGCTCTGGGACACACGAAAAACTGTTTTTT.

V gene TRBV5-4 combines with J gene TRBJ1-4, with 7 bases aligning to TRBD1. The trim removed 1 base at V and 1 base at J, leaving 1 base unmatched. Germline lookup yields CDR1 SGHNT and CDR2 YYREEE (reference sequence). The CDR3 runs 15 residues. CDR3 amino acids: CASSLNRGTNEKLFF. In DNA form, the CDR3 reads TGTGCCAGCAGCTTGAACAGGGGAACTAATGAAAAACTGTTTTTT.

The chain couples TRBV25-1 to TRBJ1-2, with 8 bases matching TRBD1. J gave up 3 bases and V 5 bases, and 14 bases lay outside the gene matches. The CDR3 runs 17 residues. Germline V lookup: CDR1 MGHDK, CDR2 SYGVNS. The CDR3 bases are TGTGCCAGCAGTCGATTGACCGGGACAGGACTTGACTATGGCTACACCTTC. Protein sequence: CASSRLTGTGLDYGYTF.

The chain recombines TRBV27 with TRBJ2-1, with TRBD2 matching 7 bases. Unmatched junction bases numbered 11, after V lost 10 bases and J lost 5 bases. The germline CDR1 and CDR2 sequences are MNHEY and SMNVEV (reference sequence). This CDR3 has 14 residues. This CDR3 reads CATRASGAHNEQFF. CDR3 DNA sequence: TGTGCCACCCGCGCCAGCGGGGCACACAATGAGCAGTTCTTC.

V usage is TRBV18 and J usage is TRBJ2-3; 8 bases map to TRBD2. Germline CDR1 and CDR2: KGHSH and LQKENI. Trimming removed 4 bases from V and 4 bases from J; junction bases left unmatched: 10. The CDR3 runs to 16 residues. The CDR3 spells CASSRPGLGGADTQYF. The CDR3 coding sequence is TGTGCCAGCTCACGGCCGGGACTAGGCGGAGCAGATACGCAGTATTTT.

V and J are TRBV5-1 and TRBJ1-1, with a weak D call TRBD1 (5 bases). Germline V gene sequence: CDR1 SGHRS, CDR2 YFSETQ. The CDR3 consists of 14 residues. The V end lost 1 base, the J end lost 4 bases, and 11 bases lay between the germline ends. The CDR3 spells CASSLSKGLTEAFF. The CDR3 nucleotides are TGCGCCAGCAGCTTGTCGAAGGGGCTCACTGAAGCTTTCTTT.

This sequence joins TRBV30 and TRBJ1-5; 12 nucleotides agree with TRBD1. Looked up from germline, CDR1 is GTSNPN and CDR2 is SVGIG (reference sequence). The CDR3 has 18 amino acids. V lost 2 bases, J lost 1 base, and 9 bases stayed unmatched. The CDR3 spells CAWSFSAGQGASNQPQHF. In DNA, the CDR3 is TGTGCCTGGAGTTTTTCAGCGGGACAGGGGGCCAGCAATCAGCCCCAGCATTTT.

This rearrangement joins TRBV7-8 to TRBJ2-2; weak D call: TRBD2 (5 bases). V was trimmed by 1 base and J by 1 base, leaving 13 bases between them. CDR3 length equals 17 residues. Looked up from germline, CDR1 is SGHVS and CDR2 is FQNEAQ. For the CDR3, the DNA is TGTGCCAGCAGCTTAGAAATCGGAGGATGGAACACCGGGGAGCTGTTTTTT. It yields the protein CASSLEIGGWNTGELFF.